The clone carrying this T cell receptor beta chain was counted at least ten times. Its antigen is unidentified. The entry originates in a study of blood T cells in healthy people across ages. Broader study findings: Shifts in expanded clonotypes may have been confounded by donor CMV status, which was unknown.

Using a J-beta primer mix together with a sample-barcoded 5' primer, a second PCR was run for roughly 7 to 11 cycles. TCRdb re-called the 5' RACE reads with MiXCR, one entry per CDR3 protein. This sample yields about 800,000 distinct CDR3 sequences, of which roughly 25% are seen a single time; roughly 3.5% belongs to the top ten. There are 14 residues in the CDR3. The V end was cut by 3 bases, the J end by 7 bases, with 13 bases between. CDR1 is SEHNR, CDR2 FQNEAQ, per germline (reference sequence). The data also belong to a second study, concerning T cells of mothers and their children. That study adds: Sequencing returned over 8 million TCR beta CDR3 reads per mother and around 3 million per child. Similar effects of thymic selection on TCR recombination output were recorded in related and unrelated pairs. Across the analysis, no persistent microchimeric T cell clones were detected.

The TCR sequence derives from a boy aged 5-17 years in good health. Sequenced sample: blood. The rearrangement links TRBV7-9 to TRBJ2-1; D may be TRBD2 (6 bases). CDR3 sequence: CASSLTGVYNEQFF. The CDR3 nucleotides read TGTGCCAGCAGCTTGACGGGAGTGTATAATGAGCAGTTCTTC. The whole variable domain, filled in from reference TRBV7-9 and TRBJ2-1, reads DTGVSQNPRHKITKRGQNVTFRCDPISEHNRLYWYRQTLGQGPEFLTYFQNEAQLEKSRLLSDRFSAERPKGSFSTLEIQRTEQGDSAMYLCASSLTGVYNEQFFGPGTRLTVL.